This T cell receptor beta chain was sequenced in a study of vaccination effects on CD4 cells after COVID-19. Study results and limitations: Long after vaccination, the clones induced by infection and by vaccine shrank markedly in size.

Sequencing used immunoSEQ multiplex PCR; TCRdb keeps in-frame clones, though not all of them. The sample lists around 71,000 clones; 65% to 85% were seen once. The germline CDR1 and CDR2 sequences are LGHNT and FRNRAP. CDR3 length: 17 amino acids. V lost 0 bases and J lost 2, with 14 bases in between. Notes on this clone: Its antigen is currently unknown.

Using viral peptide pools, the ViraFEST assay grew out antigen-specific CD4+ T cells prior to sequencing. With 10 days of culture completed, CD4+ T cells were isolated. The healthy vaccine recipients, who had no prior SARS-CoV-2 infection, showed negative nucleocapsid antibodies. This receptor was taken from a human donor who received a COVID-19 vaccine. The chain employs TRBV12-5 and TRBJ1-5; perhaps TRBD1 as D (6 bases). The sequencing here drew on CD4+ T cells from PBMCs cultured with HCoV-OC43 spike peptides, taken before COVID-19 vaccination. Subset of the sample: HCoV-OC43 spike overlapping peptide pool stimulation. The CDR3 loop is CASGLVNDRSGNQPQHF. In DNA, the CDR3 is TGTGCTAGTGGTTTGGTAAATGACAGGTCGGGCAATCAGCCCCAGCATTTT.